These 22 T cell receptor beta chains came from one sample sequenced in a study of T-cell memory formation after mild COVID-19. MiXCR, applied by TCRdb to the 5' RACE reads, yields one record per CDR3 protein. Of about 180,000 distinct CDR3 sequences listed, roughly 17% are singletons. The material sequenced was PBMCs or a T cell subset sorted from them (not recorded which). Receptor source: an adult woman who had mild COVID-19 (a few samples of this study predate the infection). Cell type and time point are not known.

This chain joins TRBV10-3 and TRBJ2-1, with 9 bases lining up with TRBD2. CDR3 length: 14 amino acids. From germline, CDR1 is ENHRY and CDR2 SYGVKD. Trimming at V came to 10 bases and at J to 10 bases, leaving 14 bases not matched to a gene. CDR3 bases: TGTGCCACCAGAGCGGGAGGACCGGTTGAAGAGCAGTTCTTC. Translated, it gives CATRAGGPVEEQFF.

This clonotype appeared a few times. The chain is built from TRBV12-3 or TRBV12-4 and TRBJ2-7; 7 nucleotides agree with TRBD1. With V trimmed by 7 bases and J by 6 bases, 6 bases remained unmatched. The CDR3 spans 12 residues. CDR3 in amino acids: CASTGDSGEQYF. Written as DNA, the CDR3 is TGTGCCAGCACCGGGGACAGCGGCGAGCAGTACTTC.

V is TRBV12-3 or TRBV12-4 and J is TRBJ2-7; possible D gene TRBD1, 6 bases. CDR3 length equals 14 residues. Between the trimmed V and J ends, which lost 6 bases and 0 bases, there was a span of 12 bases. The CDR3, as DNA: TGTGCCAGCAGCCTGGGACAAGTCTCCTACGAGCAGTACTTC. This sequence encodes CASSLGQVSYEQYF.

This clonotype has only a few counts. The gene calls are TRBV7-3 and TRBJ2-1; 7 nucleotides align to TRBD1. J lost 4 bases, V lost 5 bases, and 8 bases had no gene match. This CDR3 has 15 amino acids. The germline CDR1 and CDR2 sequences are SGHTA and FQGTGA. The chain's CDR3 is CASSLAGTAYNEQFF. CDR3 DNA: TGTGCCAGCAGCCTAGCCGGGACAGCTTACAATGAGCAGTTCTTC.

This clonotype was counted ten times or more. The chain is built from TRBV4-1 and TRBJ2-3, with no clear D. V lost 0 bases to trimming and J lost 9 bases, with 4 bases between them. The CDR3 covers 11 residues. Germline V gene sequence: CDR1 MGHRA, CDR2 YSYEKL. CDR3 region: CASSQDGTQYF. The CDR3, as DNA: TGCGCCAGCAGCCAAGATGGAACGCAGTATTTT.

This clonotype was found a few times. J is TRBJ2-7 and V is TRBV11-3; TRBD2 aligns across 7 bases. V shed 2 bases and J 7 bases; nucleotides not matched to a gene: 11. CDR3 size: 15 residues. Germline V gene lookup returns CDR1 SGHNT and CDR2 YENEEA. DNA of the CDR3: TGTGCCAGCAGCTTAACGAAGGGTTTCGGGAGGGAGCAGTACTTC. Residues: CASSLTKGFGREQYF.

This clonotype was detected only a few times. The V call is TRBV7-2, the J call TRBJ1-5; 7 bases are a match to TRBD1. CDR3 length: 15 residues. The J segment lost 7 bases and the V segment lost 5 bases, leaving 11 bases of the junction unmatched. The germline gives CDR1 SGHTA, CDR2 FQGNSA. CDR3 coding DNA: TGTGCCAGCAGCGCCCCCCCTAACAGGGGCCAGCCCCAGCATTTT. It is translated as CASSAPPNRGQPQHF.

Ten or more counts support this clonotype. CDR3: CASSQGLPDTQYF. DNA for the CDR3: TGTGCCAGCAGCCAAGGACTCCCAGATACGCAGTATTTT. The chain is built from TRBV3-1 and TRBJ2-3; D unresolved. From germline, CDR1 is LGHDT and CDR2 YNNKEL (reference sequence). V gave up 1 base and J gave up 4 bases, with 6 bases separating them. The CDR3 covers 13 residues.

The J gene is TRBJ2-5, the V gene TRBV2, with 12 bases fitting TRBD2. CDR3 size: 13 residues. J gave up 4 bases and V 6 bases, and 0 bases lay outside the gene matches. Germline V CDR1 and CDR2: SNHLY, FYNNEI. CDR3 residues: CASRLAGGETQYF. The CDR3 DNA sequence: TGTGCCAGCAGACTAGCGGGAGGAGAGACCCAGTACTTC.

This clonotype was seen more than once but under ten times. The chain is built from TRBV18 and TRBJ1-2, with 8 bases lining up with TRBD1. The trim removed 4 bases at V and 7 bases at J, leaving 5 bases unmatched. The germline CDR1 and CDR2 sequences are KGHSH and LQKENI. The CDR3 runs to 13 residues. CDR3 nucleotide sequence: TGTGCCAGCTCACAGACAGGGGAAGGTGGCTACACCTTC. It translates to CASSQTGEGGYTF.

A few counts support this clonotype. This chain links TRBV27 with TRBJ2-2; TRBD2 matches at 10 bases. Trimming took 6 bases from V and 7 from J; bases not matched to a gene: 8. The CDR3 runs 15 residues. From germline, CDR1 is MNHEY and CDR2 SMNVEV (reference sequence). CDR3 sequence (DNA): TGTGCCAGCAGCCCCCAAGCGGGGGGGAACGGGGAGCTGTTTTTT. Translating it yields CASSPQAGGNGELFF.

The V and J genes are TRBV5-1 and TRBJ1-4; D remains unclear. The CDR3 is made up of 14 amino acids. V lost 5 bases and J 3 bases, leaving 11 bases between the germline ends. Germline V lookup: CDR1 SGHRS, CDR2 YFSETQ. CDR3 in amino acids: CASSSGRANEKLFF. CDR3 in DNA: TGCGCCAGCAGTTCGGGTCGTGCTAATGAAAAACTGTTTTTT.

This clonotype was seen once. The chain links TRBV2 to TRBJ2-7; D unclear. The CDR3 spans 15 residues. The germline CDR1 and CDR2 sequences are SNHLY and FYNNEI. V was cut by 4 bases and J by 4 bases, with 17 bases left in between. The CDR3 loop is CASSGMAPLKYEQYF. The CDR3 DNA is TGTGCCAGCAGTGGGATGGCCCCACTTAAATACGAGCAGTACTTC.

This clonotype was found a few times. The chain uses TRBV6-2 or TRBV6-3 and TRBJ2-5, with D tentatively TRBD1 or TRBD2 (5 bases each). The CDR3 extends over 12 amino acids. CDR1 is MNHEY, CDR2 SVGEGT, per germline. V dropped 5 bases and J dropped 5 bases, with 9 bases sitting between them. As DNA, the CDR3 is TGTGCCAGCAGTCCGGGGCTGGAGACCCAGTACTTC. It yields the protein CASSPGLETQYF.

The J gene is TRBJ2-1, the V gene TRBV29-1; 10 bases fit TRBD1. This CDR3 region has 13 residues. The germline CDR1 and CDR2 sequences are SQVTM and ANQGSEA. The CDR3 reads CGTGESSYNEQFF. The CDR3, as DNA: TGCGGGACAGGGGAAAGCTCCTACAATGAGCAGTTCTTC.

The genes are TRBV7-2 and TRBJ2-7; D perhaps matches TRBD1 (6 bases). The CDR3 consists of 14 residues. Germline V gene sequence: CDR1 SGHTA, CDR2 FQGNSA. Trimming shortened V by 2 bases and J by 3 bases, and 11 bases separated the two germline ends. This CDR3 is CASSLRTGYYEQYF. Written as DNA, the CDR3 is TGTGCCAGCAGCTTACGTACAGGGTACTACGAGCAGTACTTC.

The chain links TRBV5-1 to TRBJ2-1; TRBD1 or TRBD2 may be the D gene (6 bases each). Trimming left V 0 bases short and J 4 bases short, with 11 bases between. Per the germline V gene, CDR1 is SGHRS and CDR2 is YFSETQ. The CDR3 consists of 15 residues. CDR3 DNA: TGCGCCAGCAGCTTGGTCGGGGGCGAGTACAATGAGCAGTTCTTC. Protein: CASSLVGGEYNEQFF.

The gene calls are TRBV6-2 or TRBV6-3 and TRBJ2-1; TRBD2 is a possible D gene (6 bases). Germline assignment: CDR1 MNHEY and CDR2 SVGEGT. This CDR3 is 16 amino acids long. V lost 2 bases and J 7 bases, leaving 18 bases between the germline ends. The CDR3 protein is CASSYPSRRAYNEQFF. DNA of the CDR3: TGTGCCAGCAGTTACCCCAGCAGGAGGGCTTATAATGAGCAGTTCTTC.

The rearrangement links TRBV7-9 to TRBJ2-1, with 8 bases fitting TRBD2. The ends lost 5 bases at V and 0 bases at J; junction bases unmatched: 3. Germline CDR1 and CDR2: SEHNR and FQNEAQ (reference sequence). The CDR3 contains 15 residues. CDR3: CASSERGGSYNEQFF. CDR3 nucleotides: TGTGCCAGCAGCGAACGGGGGGGCTCCTACAATGAGCAGTTCTTC. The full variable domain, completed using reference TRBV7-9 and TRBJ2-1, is DTGVSQNPRHKITKRGQNVTFRCDPISEHNRLYWYRQTLGQGPEFLTYFQNEAQLEKSRLLSDRFSAERPKGSFSTLEIQRTEQGDSAMYLCASSERGGSYNEQFFGPGTRLTVL.

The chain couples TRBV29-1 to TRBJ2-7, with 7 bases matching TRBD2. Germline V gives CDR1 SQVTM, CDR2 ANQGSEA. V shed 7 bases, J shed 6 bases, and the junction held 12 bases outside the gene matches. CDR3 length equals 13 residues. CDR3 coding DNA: TGCAGCGGCTTGGGCGGGAGTAAGGCCGAGCAGTACTTC. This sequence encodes CSGLGGSKAEQYF.

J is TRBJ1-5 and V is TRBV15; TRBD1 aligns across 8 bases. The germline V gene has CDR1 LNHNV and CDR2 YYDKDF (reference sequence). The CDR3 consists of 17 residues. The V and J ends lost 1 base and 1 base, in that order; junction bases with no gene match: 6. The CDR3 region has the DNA TGTGCCACCAGCAGAGCTGGACAGGGAAGGAGCAATCAGCCCCAGCATTTT. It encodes CATSRAGQGRSNQPQHF. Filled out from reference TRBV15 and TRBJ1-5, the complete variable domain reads DAMVIQNPRYQVTQFGKPVTLSCSQTLNHNVMYWYQQKSSQAPKLLFHYYDKDFNNEADTPDNFQSRRPNTSFCFLDIRSPGLGDTAMYLCATSRAGQGRSNQPQHFGDGTRLSIL.

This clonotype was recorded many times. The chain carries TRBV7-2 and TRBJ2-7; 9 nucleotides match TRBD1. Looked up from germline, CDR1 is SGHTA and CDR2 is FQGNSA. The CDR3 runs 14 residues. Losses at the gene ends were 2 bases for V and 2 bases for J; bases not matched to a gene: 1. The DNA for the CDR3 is TGTGCCAGCAGCTTAACAGGGGGCACCTACGAGCAGTACTTC. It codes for CASSLTGGTYEQYF. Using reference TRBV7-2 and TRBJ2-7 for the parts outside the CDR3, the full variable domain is GAGVSQSPSNKVTEKGKDVELRCDPISGHTALYWYRQSLGQGLEFLIYFQGNSAPDKSGLPSDRFSAERTGGSVSTLTIQRTQQEDSAVYLCASSLTGGTYEQYFGPGTRLTVT.